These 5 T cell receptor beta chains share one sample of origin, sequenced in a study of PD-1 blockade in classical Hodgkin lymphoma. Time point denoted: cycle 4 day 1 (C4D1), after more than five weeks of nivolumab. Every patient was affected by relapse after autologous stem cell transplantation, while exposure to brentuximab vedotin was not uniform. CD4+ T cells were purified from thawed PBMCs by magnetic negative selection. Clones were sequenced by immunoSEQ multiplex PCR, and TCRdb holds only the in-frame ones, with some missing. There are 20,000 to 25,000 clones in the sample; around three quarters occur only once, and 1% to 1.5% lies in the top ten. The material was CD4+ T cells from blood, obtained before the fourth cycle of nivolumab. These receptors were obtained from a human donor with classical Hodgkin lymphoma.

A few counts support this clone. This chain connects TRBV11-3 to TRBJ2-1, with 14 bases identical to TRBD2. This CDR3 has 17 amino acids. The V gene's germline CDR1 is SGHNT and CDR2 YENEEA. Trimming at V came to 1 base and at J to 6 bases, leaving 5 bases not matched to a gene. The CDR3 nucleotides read TGTGCCAGCAGCTTAGGCCTGACTAGCGGGGGGGCCAATGAGCAGTTCTTC. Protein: CASSLGLTSGGANEQFF.

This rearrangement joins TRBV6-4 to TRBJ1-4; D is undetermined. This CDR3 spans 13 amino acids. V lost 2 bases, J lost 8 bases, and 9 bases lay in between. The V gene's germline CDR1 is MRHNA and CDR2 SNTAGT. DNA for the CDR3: TGTGCCAGCAGTGACAGGGAAGAAGAAAAACTGTTTTTT. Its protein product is CASSDREEEKLFF.

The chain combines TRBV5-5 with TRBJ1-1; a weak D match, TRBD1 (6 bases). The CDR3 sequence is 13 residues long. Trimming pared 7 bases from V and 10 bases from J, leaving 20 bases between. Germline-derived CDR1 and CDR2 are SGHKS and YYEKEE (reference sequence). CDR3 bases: TGTGCCAGCGGACTGACAGGTTCCAACGGAGCTTTCTTT. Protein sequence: CASGLTGSNGAFF.

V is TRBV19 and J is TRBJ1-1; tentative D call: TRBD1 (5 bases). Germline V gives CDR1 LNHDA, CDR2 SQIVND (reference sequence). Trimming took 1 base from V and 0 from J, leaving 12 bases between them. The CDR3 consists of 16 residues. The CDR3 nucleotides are TGTGCCAGTAGTATAGGTCTTGGGGGGATGAACACTGAAGCTTTCTTT. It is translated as CASSIGLGGMNTEAFF. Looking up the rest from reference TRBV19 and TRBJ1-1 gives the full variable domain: DGGITQSPKYLFRKEGQNVTLSCEQNLNHDAMYWYRQDPGQGLRLIYYSQIVNDFQKGDIAEGYSVSREKKESFPLTVTSAQKNPTAFYLCASSIGLGGMNTEAFFGQGTRLTVV.

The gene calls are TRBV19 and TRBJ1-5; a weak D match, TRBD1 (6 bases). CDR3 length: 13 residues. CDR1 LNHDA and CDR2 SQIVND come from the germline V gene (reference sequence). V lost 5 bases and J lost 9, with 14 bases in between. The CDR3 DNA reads TGTGCCAGTAGTGGACAGATCGGGCTGCCCCAGCATTTT. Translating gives CASSGQIGLPQHF.